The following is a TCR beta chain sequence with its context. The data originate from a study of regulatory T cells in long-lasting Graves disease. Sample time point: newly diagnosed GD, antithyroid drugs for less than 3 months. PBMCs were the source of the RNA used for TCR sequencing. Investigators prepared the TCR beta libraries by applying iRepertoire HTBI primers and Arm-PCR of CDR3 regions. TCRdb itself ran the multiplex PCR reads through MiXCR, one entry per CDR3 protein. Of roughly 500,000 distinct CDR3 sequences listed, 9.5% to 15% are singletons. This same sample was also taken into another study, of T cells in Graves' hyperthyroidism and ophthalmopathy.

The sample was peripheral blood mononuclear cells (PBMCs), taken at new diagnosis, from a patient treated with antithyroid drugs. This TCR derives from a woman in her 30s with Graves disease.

Here the CDR3 reads CSASPGTGTDTQYF. CDR3 in DNA: TGCAGTGCTAGCCCCGGGACAGGTACAGATACGCAGTATTTT. The chain links TRBV20-1 to TRBJ2-3, with 8 bases that match TRBD1. The junction had 5 bases not matched to a gene; V was cut back by 3 bases and J by 3 bases. Germline V gene lookup returns CDR1 DFQATT and CDR2 SNEGSKA (reference sequence). The CDR3 runs 14 residues.